This T cell receptor beta chain was recovered during a study of beta chain features in type 1 diabetes. Study in general: Patients were similar to healthy donors in age and gender (as well as in cell yields).

Study results and limitations: Any PCR bias toward short templates would affect both groups alike. High-TCR-expressing cells could be over-represented by cDNA sequencing. Patients with Type 1 diabetes showed moderately but significantly shorter TCRB CDR3s in all four CD4+ subsets.

cDNA synthesis used the whole RNA isolate, giving expressed TCRB sequences. Regulatory, naive and central memory T cell samples averaged around 3.6 million reads. Clones were read by immunoSEQ multiplex PCR, and TCRdb kept only the in-frame ones, dropping some. The sample includes 500,000 to 800,000 clones, roughly an eighth seen only once; the top ten take roughly 0.12%. V shed 5 bases and J 3 bases; nucleotides not matched to a gene: 6. Germline CDR1 SGHVS, CDR2 FNYEAQ. CDR3 length equals 14 residues. Notes on this clone: Its antigen is currently unknown.

The clonotype was recovered from a man younger than 45 with type 1 diabetes. The sample was naive CD4+ T cells from blood. The chain combines TRBV7-6 with TRBJ2-7, with 8 bases lining up with TRBD2. The chain's CDR3 is CASSTTSASYEQYF. Written as DNA, the CDR3 is TGTGCCAGCAGCACGACTAGCGCTAGCTACGAGCAGTACTTC.